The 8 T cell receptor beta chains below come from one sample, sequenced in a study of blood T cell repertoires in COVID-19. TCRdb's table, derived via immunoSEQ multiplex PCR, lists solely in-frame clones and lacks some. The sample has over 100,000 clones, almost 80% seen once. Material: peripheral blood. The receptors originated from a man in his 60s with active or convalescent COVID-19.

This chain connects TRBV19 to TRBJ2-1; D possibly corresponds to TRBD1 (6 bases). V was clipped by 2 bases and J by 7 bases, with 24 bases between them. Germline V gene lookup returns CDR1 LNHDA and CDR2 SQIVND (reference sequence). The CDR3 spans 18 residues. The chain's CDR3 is CASSIPRLQGNHLNEQFF. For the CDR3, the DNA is TGTGCCAGTAGTATACCGCGACTACAGGGTAATCATCTGAATGAGCAGTTCTTC.

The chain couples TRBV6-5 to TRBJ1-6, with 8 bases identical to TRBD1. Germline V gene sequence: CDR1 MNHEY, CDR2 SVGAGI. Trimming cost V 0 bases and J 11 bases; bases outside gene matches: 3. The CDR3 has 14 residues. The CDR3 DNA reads TGTGCCAGCAGTTACTCCGGACAGGGCACACCCCTCCACTTT. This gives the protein CASSYSGQGTPLHF.

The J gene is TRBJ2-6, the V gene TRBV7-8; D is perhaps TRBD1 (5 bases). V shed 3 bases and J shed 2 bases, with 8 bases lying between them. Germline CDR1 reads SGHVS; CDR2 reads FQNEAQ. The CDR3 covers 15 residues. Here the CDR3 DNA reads TGTGCCAGCAGCTTCGACAGCCCTGGGGCCAACGTCCTGACTTTC. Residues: CASSFDSPGANVLTF.

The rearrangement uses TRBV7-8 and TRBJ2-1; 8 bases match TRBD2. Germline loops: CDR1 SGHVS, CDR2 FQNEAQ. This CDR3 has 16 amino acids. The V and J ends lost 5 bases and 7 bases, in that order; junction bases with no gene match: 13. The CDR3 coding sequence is TGTGCCAGCAGCCCCCCCCGGACTTCGGGGGGGAATGAGCAGTTCTTC. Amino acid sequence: CASSPPRTSGGNEQFF. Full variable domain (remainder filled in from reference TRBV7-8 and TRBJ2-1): GAGVSQSPRYKVAKRGQDVALRCDPISGHVSLFWYQQALGQGPEFLTYFQNEAQLDKSGLPSDRFFAERPEGSVSTLKIQRTQQEDSAVYLCASSPPRTSGGNEQFFGPGTRLTVL.

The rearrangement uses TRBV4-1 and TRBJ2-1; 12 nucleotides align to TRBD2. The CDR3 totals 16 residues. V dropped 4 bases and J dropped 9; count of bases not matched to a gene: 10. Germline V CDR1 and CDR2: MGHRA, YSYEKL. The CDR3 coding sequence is TGCGCCAGCAGCCCCTCCCTTCAGACTAGCGGGGGTGAGCAGTTCTTC. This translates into CASSPSLQTSGGEQFF.

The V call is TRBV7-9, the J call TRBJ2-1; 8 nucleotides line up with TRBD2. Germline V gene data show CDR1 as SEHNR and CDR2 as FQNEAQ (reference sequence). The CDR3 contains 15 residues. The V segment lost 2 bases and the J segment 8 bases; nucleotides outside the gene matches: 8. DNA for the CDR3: TGTGCCAGCAGCTTATACCGGACGGGAGGGGATGAGCAGTTCTTC. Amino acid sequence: CASSLYRTGGDEQFF.

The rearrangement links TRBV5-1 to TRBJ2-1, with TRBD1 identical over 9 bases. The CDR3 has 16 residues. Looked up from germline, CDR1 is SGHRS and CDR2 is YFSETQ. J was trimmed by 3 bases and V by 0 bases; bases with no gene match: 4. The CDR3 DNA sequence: TGCGCCAGCAGCTTGGGCGGGACAGGGTACTACAATGAGCAGTTCTTC. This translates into CASSLGGTGYYNEQFF. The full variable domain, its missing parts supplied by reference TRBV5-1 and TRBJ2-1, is KAGVTQTPRYLIKTRGQQVTLSCSPISGHRSVSWYQQTPGQGLQFLFEYFSETQRNKGNFPGRFSGRQFSNSRSEMNVSTLELGDSALYLCASSLGGTGYYNEQFFGPGTRLTVL.

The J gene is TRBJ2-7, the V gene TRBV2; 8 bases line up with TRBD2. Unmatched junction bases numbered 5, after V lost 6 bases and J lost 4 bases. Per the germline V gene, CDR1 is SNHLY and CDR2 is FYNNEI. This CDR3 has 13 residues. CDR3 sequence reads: CASSRTSRYEQYV. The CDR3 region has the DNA TGTGCCAGCAGCAGGACTAGCCGATACGAGCAGTACGTC.